This passage covers 16 T cell receptor beta chains from one sample sequenced in a study of T cell changes during pregnancy in multiple sclerosis. Repertoires were generated with immunoSEQ multiplex PCR, while TCRdb's copy carries only in-frame clones and drops some. This table holds about 110,000 clones, approximately 89% found once. The sample was peripheral blood, taken after pregnancy. The receptors shown here come from a female donor with multiple sclerosis, enrolled in a pregnancy study.

This rearrangement joins TRBV7-8 to TRBJ1-6; D ambiguous. Trimming stripped 5 bases from V and 2 bases from J, with 16 bases between. The CDR3 sequence is 17 residues long. Germline values: CDR1 SGHVS, CDR2 FQNEAQ. The CDR3 nucleotides read TGTGCCAGCAGCCTGGAAGGAGGGAGTCCCTATAATTCACCCCTCCACTTT. Protein: CASSLEGGSPYNSPLHF.

This chain joins TRBV6-5 and TRBJ1-6; D is unresolved. CDR1 and CDR2 (germline): MNHEY, SVGAGI. The CDR3 spans 13 residues. V lost 6 bases, J lost 8 bases, and 11 bases lay in between. Written as DNA, the CDR3 is TGTGCCAGCAGCTCCTATGAGGATTCACCCCTCCACTTT. It specifies CASSSYEDSPLHF.

The chain joins TRBV7-2 to TRBJ2-7; no reliable D call. Trimming stripped 3 bases from V and 0 bases from J, with 6 bases between. The CDR3 spans 13 residues. Germline values: CDR1 SGHTA, CDR2 FQGNSA. CDR3 nucleotide sequence: TGTGCCAGCAGCTTTACAGCCTCCTACGAGCAGTACTTC. Protein: CASSFTASYEQYF.

In this sample, this clone turned up a few times. This chain joins TRBV7-2 and TRBJ2-5, with D perhaps TRBD1 (5 bases). The CDR3 runs 14 residues. V lost 3 bases and J lost 4, with 12 bases in between. The germline V gene has CDR1 SGHTA and CDR2 FQGNSA. In DNA form, the CDR3 reads TGTGCCAGCAGCTTCCAGGCAGGGCGAGAGACCCAGTACTTC. It yields the protein CASSFQAGRETQYF.

The chain recombines TRBV7-6 with TRBJ2-7, with 10 bases aligning to TRBD1. Germline loops: CDR1 SGHVS, CDR2 FNYEAQ. Unmatched junction bases numbered 13, after V lost 5 bases and J lost 6 bases. The CDR3 covers 16 residues. DNA for the CDR3: TGTGCCAGCAGCACCAGTCACGGGGACAGGGGTCTCGAGCAGTACTTC. This gives the protein CASSTSHGDRGLEQYF.

The chain carries TRBV6-4 and TRBJ2-3; D uncertain. Germline loops: CDR1 MRHNA, CDR2 SNTAGT. V was pared by 3 bases and J by 3 bases, with 16 bases between. This CDR3 spans 16 amino acids. The DNA of the CDR3 is TGTGCCAGCAGTGAGGGCTACGGAAGATTTACAGATACGCAGTATTTT. It specifies CASSEGYGRFTDTQYF.

This clone was detected a few times. The V gene is TRBV14, the J gene TRBJ1-2; 9 bases match TRBD1. The CDR3 runs 13 residues. Per the germline V gene, CDR1 is SGHDN and CDR2 is FVKESK. Trimming removed 2 bases from V and 8 bases from J; junction bases left unmatched: 3. CDR3 protein: CASSQTGGWGYTF. DNA for the CDR3: TGTGCCAGCAGCCAAACAGGGGGCTGGGGCTACACCTTC. Looking up the rest from reference TRBV14 and TRBJ1-2 gives the full variable domain: EAGVTQFPSHSVIEKGQTVTLRCDPISGHDNLYWYRRVMGKEIKFLLHFVKESKQDESGMPNNRFLAERTGGTYSTLKVQPAELEDSGVYFCASSQTGGWGYTFGSGTRLTVV.

In DNA, the CDR3 is TGTGCCAGCAGTTGGACTAACAATGAGCAGTTCTTC. Its protein is CASSWTNNEQFF. This chain links TRBV9 with TRBJ2-1; TRBD2 is a possible D gene (6 bases). V gave up 5 bases and J gave up 5 bases, with 8 bases separating them. CDR3 length equals 12 residues. CDR1 is SGDLS, CDR2 YYNGEE, per germline.

This clone appeared a single time. This sequence joins TRBV5-1 and TRBJ2-5; 12 nucleotides line up with TRBD2. This CDR3 is built from 15 residues. V was pared by 0 bases and J by 3 bases, with 0 bases of the junction left unmatched. Germline V gene lookup returns CDR1 SGHRS and CDR2 YFSETQ. The CDR3 reads CASSLGTSGEETQYF. CDR3 DNA sequence: TGCGCCAGCAGCTTGGGGACTAGCGGGGAAGAGACCCAGTACTTC.

The V and J genes are TRBV21-1 and TRBJ2-7; the D call in the table, TRBD1, was not verified against the DNA. TRBV21-1 is marked as a pseudogene. The CDR3 spans 15 residues. The CDR3 nucleotides are TGTGCCAGCAGCAATTTACAGGGCTGCGGAGACGAGCAGTACTTC. The encoded protein is CASSNLQGCGDEQYF.

This clone appeared once. The chain has TRBV6-5 and TRBJ2-7; perhaps TRBD2 as D (5 bases). Trimming pared 8 bases from V and 3 bases from J, leaving 14 bases between. The length of the CDR3 is 13 residues. The germline V gene encodes CDR1 MNHEY and CDR2 SVGAGI. CDR3 bases: TGTGCCAGCCGGGGAAGGAGCCTCTACGAGCAGTACTTC. It yields the protein CASRGRSLYEQYF.

The chain is built from TRBV5-6 and TRBJ2-7, with TRBD1 identical over 12 bases. The CDR3 extends over 16 amino acids. With 0 bases clipped from V and 7 bases from J, the junction kept 8 bases outside the gene matches. Per the germline V gene, CDR1 is SGHDT and CDR2 is YYEEEE. CDR3 loop: CASSLDPGQGAGEQYF. CDR3 in DNA: TGTGCCAGCAGCTTGGACCCGGGACAGGGGGCAGGTGAGCAGTACTTC.

The chain uses TRBV6-1 and TRBJ1-5, with TRBD1 matching 7 bases. Looked up from germline, CDR1 is MNHNS and CDR2 is SASEGT. Trimming cost V 10 bases and J 4 bases; bases outside gene matches: 7. The CDR3 length is 13 residues. This CDR3 is CATRQGWNQPQHF. In nucleotides, the CDR3 is TGTGCCACCCGACAGGGATGGAATCAGCCCCAGCATTTT.

This sequence joins TRBV7-9 and TRBJ1-2; a weak D match, TRBD1 (6 bases). V dropped 1 base and J dropped 4 bases, with 16 bases sitting between them. From germline, CDR1 is SEHNR and CDR2 FQNEAQ (reference sequence). The CDR3 has 16 residues. DNA of the CDR3: TGTGCCAGCAGCTTAGTAGGGGGTCCGGGGTCCTATGGCTACACCTTC. Its translation is CASSLVGGPGSYGYTF.

The chain carries TRBV6-6 and TRBJ2-3, with 10 bases matching TRBD1. Germline CDR1 reads MNHNY; CDR2 reads SVGAGI (reference sequence). Unmatched junction bases numbered 5, after V lost 6 bases and J lost 5 bases. The CDR3 length is 14 residues. CDR3 coding DNA: TGTGCCAGCAGCGACAGGGGGCAGGGAGATACGCAGTATTTT. Its translation: CASSDRGQGDTQYF.

This clone was seen a few times. The gene calls are TRBV5-1 and TRBJ2-3; perhaps TRBD2 as D (5 bases). Germline CDR1 reads SGHRS; CDR2 reads YFSETQ. Trimming left V 6 bases short and J 6 bases short, with 20 bases between. The CDR3 consists of 15 residues. CDR3 nucleotide sequence: TGCGCCAGCACGGCCGGGAACGTCGCCATTGATACGCAGTATTTT. Protein product: CASTAGNVAIDTQYF.